The clone carrying this TCR beta chain occurred once. As yet, its antigen is unknown. These data originate in a study of cytomegalovirus exposure and HLA in healthy donors. Notes on the study in general: Association of 17,000 or so TCR beta sequences with HLA alleles was found at 0.05 false discovery rate in a later analysis. Specificity for CMV antigens was confirmed in vitro for a few of the CMV-associated chains.

Use of 60 Vbeta and 13 Jbeta primers characterized the PCR. Generated by immunoSEQ multiplex PCR, the TCRdb table keeps only in-frame clones and is missing some. The sample lists about 150,000 clones; 65% to 85% were seen once. The sequence came from a woman between 40 and 55 years old in good health and CMV-seropositive. Sequencing was carried out using PBMCs.

The CDR3 DNA follows: TGCGCCAGCAGCTTGGGTGGGCAGGCGTCCTACAATGAGCAGTTCTTC. It codes for CASSLGGQASYNEQFF. This chain connects TRBV5-1 to TRBJ2-1; D ambiguous. The CDR3 contains 16 residues. V gave up 0 bases and J gave up 1 base, with 11 bases separating them. CDR1 is SGHRS and CDR2 is YFSETQ in the germline V gene.